The next 16 T cell receptor beta chains were all read from a single sample in a study of tumor-infiltrating lymphocytes in oesophageal squamous cell carcinoma. TCRdb independently ran MiXCR on the PCR reads; one entry per CDR3 protein. The sample records more than 7,000 distinct CDR3 sequences, just over 65% being singletons. Sequenced input: esophageal tumor tissue. All receptors derive from a female donor with esophageal squamous cell carcinoma.

This rearrangement joins TRBV7-2 to TRBJ2-3; 7 nucleotides align to TRBD2. The CDR3 loop spans 16 amino acids. Germline trimming cut 4 bases from V and 1 base from J; bases unmatched to any gene: 8. Per germline, CDR1 SGHTA and CDR2 FQGNSA. The CDR3 bases are TGTGCCAGCAGCTCGAACCCGGCGGGAGGCACAGATACGCAGTATTTT. It is translated as CASSSNPAGGTDTQYF. The full variable domain, rest sourced from reference TRBV7-2 and TRBJ2-3, is GAGVSQSPSNKVTEKGKDVELRCDPISGHTALYWYRQSLGQGLEFLIYFQGNSAPDKSGLPSDRFSAERTGGSVSTLTIQRTQQEDSAVYLCASSSNPAGGTDTQYFGPGTRLTVL.

This rearrangement joins TRBV7-8 to TRBJ2-1; a possible D gene is TRBD2 (5 bases). V dropped 5 bases and J dropped 13 bases, with 24 bases sitting between them. Germline CDR1 is SGHVS and CDR2 is FQNEAQ. This CDR3 comprises 15 residues. In DNA form, the CDR3 reads TGTGCCAGCAGCCCCGACGGGCGACTACAAGAGACCCAGTTCTTC. It codes for CASSPDGRLQETQFF.

The chain carries TRBV5-1 and TRBJ2-3, with D possibly TRBD1 on 5 matching bases. TRBJ2-1 explains the end of the DNA better; the J call may be wrong. CDR3 length equals 14 residues. Germline V gives CDR1 SGHRS, CDR2 YFSETQ. CDR3 loop: CASSLQGGYNEQFF. CDR3 sequence (DNA): TGCGCCAGCAGCTTGCAGGGTGGGTACAATGAGCAGTTCTTC.

The DNA of the CDR3 is TGTGCCAGCAGCTGGGACTCTGGGGCCAACGTCCTGACTTTC. Its translation is CASSWDSGANVLTF. The chain carries TRBV7-2 and TRBJ2-6, with D unclear. The CDR3 spans 14 residues. Germline CDR1 is SGHTA and CDR2 is FQGNSA. V was shortened by 4 bases and J by 0 bases, with 4 bases between the two germline ends.

CDR3 loop: CASSSSWGGNRVQETQYF. The CDR3 nucleotides read TGTGCCAGCAGTTCCTCTTGGGGGGGGAACAGGGTCCAAGAGACCCAGTACTTC. V gene TRBV12-3 or TRBV12-4 combines with J gene TRBJ2-5; D is possibly TRBD2 (7 bases). This CDR3 has 18 amino acids. With 4 bases removed from V and 1 base from J, the gap between germline ends came to 22 bases.

With respect to this clonotype: At one of its ends the junction is not consistent with the germline gene, which may arise from a read error. This chain connects TRBV7-6 to TRBJ1-6; D uncertain. Germline-derived CDR1 and CDR2 are SGHVS and FNYEAQ. The CDR3 totals 15 residues. CDR3 bases: TGTGCCAGCAGCTTAGGGCTAGCGGGAGTTTACGAGCAGTACTTT. This sequence encodes CASSLGLAGVYEQYF.

In this sample, this clonotype turned up a few times. The J gene is TRBJ2-2, the V gene TRBV7-2, with D unresolved. The germline V and J ends were trimmed by 3 bases and 1 base, with 6 bases remaining between them. The CDR3 has 14 residues. Germline V CDR1 and CDR2: SGHTA, FQGNSA. The CDR3 nucleotides are TGTGCCAGCAGCTTGTATGAGAACACCGGGGAGCTGTTTTTT. Its translation is CASSLYENTGELFF.

The chain couples TRBV6-1 to TRBJ2-5; D is possibly TRBD2 (7 bases). The J call could be wrong; TRBJ2-1 is a better fit for the DNA end. The CDR3 sequence is 17 residues long. Germline CDR1 reads MNHNS; CDR2 reads SASEGT. CDR3 region: CASSAIGGGHPYNEQFF. CDR3 nucleotides: TGTGCCAGCAGTGCGATAGGGGGAGGGCACCCCTACAATGAGCAGTTCTTC.

Notes on this clonotype: At one end the junction does not follow the germline gene, possibly because of a read error. The rearrangement joins TRBV5-3 to TRBJ1-1; TRBD1 aligns across 10 bases. TRBV5-3 falls under the ORF class, with uncertain function. The CDR3 covers 14 residues. DNA for the CDR3: TGTGCCAGCAGCTTCGACAGGGGGCTTGCTGGAGCTTTCTTT. Residues: CASSFDRGLAGAFF.

The chain is built from TRBV6-6 and TRBJ2-7; perhaps TRBD2 as D (5 bases). The last part of the DNA fits TRBJ2-5 better; the J call may be wrong. The length of the CDR3 is 14 residues. Germline-derived CDR1 and CDR2 are MNHNY and SVGAGI (reference sequence). The DNA of the CDR3 is TGTGCCAGCAGTTACAATGGGGAAGGAGGGACCCAGTACTTC. Protein product: CASSYNGEGGTQYF.

The table lists this clonotype with a few counts. V is TRBV7-9 and J is TRBJ2-7, with D uncertain. Trimming took off 8 bases at V and 4 bases at J, with 15 bases between the two ends. The CDR3 contains 13 residues. Germline lookup yields CDR1 SEHNR and CDR2 FQNEAQ (reference sequence). CDR3 residues: CASEARSSYEQYF. The CDR3 DNA follows: TGTGCCAGCGAAGCCAGGAGTTCTTACGAGCAGTACTTC. Full variable domain (outside the CDR3, taken from reference TRBV7-9 and TRBJ2-7): DTGVSQNPRHKITKRGQNVTFRCDPISEHNRLYWYRQTLGQGPEFLTYFQNEAQLEKSRLLSDRFSAERPKGSFSTLEIQRTEQGDSAMYLCASEARSSYEQYFGPGTRLTVT.

The genes are TRBV7-9 and TRBJ2-7; 7 bases map to TRBD1. Germline V gene lookup returns CDR1 SEHNR and CDR2 FQNEAQ (reference sequence). CDR3 length: 14 residues. V shed 7 bases and J 5 bases; nucleotides not matched to a gene: 11. DNA of the CDR3: TGTGCCAGCAAGGAGCTAGGGGGCTTAGACGAGCAGTACTTC. This codes for CASKELGGLDEQYF.

The V call is TRBV28, the J call TRBJ2-3, with TRBD2 matching 7 bases. Germline CDR1 MDHEN, CDR2 SYDVKM. The CDR3 is 16 amino acids. Germline trimming cut 4 bases from V and 0 bases from J; bases unmatched to any gene: 7. The CDR3 coding sequence is TGTGCCAGCAGTTGGACTAGGGGCTCTAGCACAGATACGCAGTATTTT. Amino acids: CASSWTRGSSTDTQYF.

The gene calls are TRBV7-2 and TRBJ2-2; D could derive from TRBD1 or TRBD2 (5 bases each). Germline CDR1 is SGHTA and CDR2 is FQGNSA. This CDR3 contains 16 residues. Trimming pared 5 bases from V and 5 bases from J, leaving 18 bases between. CDR3 nucleotides: TGTGCCAGCAGCCGTCGGAATCTAGCAGGGACCGGGGAGCTGTTTTTT. Translated: CASSRRNLAGTGELFF.

This clonotype is medium-sized. The rearrangement uses TRBV19 and TRBJ2-1; no firm D call. Trimming took off 1 base at V and 7 bases at J, with 8 bases between the two ends. CDR1 and CDR2 from the germline V gene are LNHDA and SQIVND (reference sequence). This CDR3 is built from 13 residues. The CDR3 spells CASSIAGLNEQFF. CDR3 nucleotides: TGTGCCAGTAGTATAGCGGGTTTGAATGAGCAGTTCTTC.

Turning to this clonotype: The junction differs from germline at one of its ends, possibly a read error. The J gene is TRBJ2-3, the V gene TRBV5-1; D gene ambiguous. In germline, CDR1 is SGHRS, CDR2 YFSETQ. The CDR3 sequence is 13 residues long. The CDR3 region has the DNA TGTGCCAGCAGCTTCCCCTACACAGATACGCAGTATTTT. It encodes CASSFPYTDTQYF.